This TCR beta chain was recorded in a study of blood T cell repertoires in COVID-19. Study-wide context: Acute-phase and convalescent COVID-19 samples originated in the United States, Italy and Spain. Nucleic acid was either cDNA or gDNA, and it came from T cells, B-cell-depleted T cells, or PBMCs.

Sequencing used immunoSEQ multiplex PCR; TCRdb keeps in-frame clones, though not all of them. The data show some 240,000 clones, 75% to 85% seen once. This TCR was sampled from a man aged 45-65 years with active or convalescent COVID-19. The sample consisted of peripheral blood.

This chain's CDR3 is CASSFRGPDTGELFF. The CDR3 DNA reads TGTGCCAGCAGCTTTAGGGGGCCGGACACCGGGGAGCTGTTTTTT. This rearrangement joins TRBV7-2 to TRBJ2-2, with 7 bases that match TRBD1. With 3 bases clipped from V and 3 bases from J, the junction kept 4 bases outside the gene matches. The CDR3 has 15 amino acids. The germline CDR1 and CDR2 sequences are SGHTA and FQGNSA.